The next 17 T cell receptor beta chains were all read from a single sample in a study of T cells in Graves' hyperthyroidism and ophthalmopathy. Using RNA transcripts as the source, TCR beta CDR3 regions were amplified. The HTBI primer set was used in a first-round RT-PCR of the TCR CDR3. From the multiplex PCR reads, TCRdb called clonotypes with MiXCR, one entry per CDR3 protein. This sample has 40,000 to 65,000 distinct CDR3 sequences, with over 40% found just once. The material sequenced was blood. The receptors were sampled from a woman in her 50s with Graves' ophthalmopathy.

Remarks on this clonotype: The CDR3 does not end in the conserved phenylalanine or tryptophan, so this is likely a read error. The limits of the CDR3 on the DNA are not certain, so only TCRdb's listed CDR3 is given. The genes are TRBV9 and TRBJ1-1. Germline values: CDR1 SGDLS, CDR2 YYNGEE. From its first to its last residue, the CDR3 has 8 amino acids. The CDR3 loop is CASSVEPS.

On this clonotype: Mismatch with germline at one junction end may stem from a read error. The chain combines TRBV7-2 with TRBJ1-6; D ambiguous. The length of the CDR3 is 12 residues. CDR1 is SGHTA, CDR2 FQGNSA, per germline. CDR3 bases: TGTGCCATCGGCTTAGATGATTCGCCCCTCCACTTT. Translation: CAIGLDDSPLHF.

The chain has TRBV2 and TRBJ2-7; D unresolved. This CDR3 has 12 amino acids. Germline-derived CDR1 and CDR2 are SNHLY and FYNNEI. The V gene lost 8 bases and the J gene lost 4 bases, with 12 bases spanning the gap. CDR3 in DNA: TGTGCCAGCCTAAAAGTGGGGTACGAGCAGTACTTC. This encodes CASLKVGYEQYF.

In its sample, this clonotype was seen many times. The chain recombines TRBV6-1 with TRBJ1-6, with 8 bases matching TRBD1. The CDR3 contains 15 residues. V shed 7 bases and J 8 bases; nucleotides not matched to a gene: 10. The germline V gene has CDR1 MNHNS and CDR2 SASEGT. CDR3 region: CASTAGGQGYSPLHF. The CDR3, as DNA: TGTGCCAGCACAGCTGGAGGACAGGGTTATTCACCCCTCCACTTT.

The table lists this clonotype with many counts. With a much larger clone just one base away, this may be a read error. DNA for the CDR3: TGTGCCGGTAGTATCAGGGGACTAGCGGAGCTTACAGATACGCAGTATTTT. This gives the protein CAGSIRGLAELTDTQYF. This chain links TRBV19 with TRBJ2-3, with TRBD2 identical over 11 bases. This CDR3 has 17 amino acids. Germline V gene data show CDR1 as LNHDA and CDR2 as SQIVND (reference sequence).

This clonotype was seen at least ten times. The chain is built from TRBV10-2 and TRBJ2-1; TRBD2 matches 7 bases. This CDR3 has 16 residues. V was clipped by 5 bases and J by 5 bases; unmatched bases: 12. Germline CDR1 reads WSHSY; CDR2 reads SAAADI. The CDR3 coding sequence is TGCGCCAGCAGTCCCCTGAGGCGGGAGAAAAACAATGAGCAGTTCTTC. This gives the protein CASSPLRREKNNEQFF.

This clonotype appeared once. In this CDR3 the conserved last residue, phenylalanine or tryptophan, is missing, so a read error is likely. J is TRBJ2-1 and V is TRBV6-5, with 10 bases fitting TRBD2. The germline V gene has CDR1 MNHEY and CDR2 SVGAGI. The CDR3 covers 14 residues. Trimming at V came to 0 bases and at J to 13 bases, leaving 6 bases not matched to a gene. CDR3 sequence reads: CASSYSGLAHRQFC. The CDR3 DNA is TGTGCCAGCAGTTACTCGGGACTAGCGCATCGACAGTTCTGC.

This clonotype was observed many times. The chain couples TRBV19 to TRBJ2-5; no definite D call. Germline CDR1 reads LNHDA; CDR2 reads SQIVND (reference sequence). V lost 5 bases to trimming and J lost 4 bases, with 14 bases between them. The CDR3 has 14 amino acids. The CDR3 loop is CASSERLEPETQYF. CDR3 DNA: TGTGCCAGTAGTGAACGACTGGAACCAGAGACCCAGTACTTC.

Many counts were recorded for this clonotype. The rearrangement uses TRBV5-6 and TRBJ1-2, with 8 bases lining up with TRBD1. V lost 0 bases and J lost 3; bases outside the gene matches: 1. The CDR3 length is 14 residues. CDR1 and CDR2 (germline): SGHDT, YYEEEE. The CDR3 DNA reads TGTGCCAGCAGCTTGGACAGGGGGGACTATGGCTACACCTTC. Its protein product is CASSLDRGDYGYTF. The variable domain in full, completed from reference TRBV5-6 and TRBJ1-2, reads DAGVTQSPTHLIKTRGQQVTLRCSPKSGHDTVSWYQQALGQGPQFIFQYYEEEERQRGNFPDRFSGHQFPNYSSELNVNALLLGDSALYLCASSLDRGDYGYTFGSGTRLTVV.

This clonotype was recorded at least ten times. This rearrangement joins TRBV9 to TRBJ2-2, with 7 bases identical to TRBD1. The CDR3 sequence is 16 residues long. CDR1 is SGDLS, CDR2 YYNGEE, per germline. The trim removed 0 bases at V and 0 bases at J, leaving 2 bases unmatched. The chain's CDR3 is CASSVGDSANTGELFF. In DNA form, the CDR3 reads TGTGCCAGCAGCGTAGGGGACAGCGCGAACACCGGGGAGCTGTTTTTT. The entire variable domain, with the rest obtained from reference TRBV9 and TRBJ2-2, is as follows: DSGVTQTPKHLITATGQRVTLRCSPRSGDLSVYWYQQSLDQGLQFLIQYYNGEERAKGNILERFSAQQFPDLHSELNLSSLELGDSALYFCASSVGDSANTGELFFGEGSRLTVL.

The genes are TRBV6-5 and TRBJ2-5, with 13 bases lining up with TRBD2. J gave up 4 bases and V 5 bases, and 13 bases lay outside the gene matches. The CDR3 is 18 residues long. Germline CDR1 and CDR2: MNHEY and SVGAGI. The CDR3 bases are TGTGCCAGCAGTCGTACCCGACCCGGGACTAGCGGGGCAGAGACCCAGTACTTC. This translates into CASSRTRPGTSGAETQYF.

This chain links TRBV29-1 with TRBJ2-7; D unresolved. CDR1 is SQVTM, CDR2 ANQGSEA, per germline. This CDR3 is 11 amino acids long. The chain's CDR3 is CSYSWAYEQYF. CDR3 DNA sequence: TGCAGTTACTCGTGGGCGTACGAGCAGTACTTC.

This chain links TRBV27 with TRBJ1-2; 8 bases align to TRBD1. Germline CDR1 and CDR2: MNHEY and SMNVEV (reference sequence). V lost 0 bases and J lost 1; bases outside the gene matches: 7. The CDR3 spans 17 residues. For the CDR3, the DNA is TGTGCCAGCAGTTTATCGAGCGGGACAGGTTATAACTATGGCTACACCTTC. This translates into CASSLSSGTGYNYGYTF.

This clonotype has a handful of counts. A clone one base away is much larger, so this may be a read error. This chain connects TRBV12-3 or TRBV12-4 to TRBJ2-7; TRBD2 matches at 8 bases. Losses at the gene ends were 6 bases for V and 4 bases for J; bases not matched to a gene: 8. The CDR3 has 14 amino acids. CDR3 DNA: TGTGCCAGCAGCGGGATTAGCGGGGAGTACGAGCAGTACTTC. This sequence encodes CASSGISGEYEQYF.

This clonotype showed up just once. In nucleotides, the CDR3 is TGTGCCAGCAGCTTAGGGAGGGGCCAGGGTCGGTACTTC. As protein: CASSLGRGQGRYF. V usage is TRBV7-9 and J usage is TRBJ2-7, with D possibly matching TRBD2 (6 bases). The CDR3 consists of 13 residues. Trimming took 1 base from V and 12 from J, leaving 16 bases between them. The germline gives CDR1 SEHNR, CDR2 FQNEAQ (reference sequence).

The CDR3 coding sequence is TGTGCCAGCAGCTTAGGCGCGGGGGAAGAGACCCAGTACTTC. Residues: CASSLGAGEETQYF. The rearrangement joins TRBV7-2 to TRBJ2-5; 7 bases are shared with TRBD2. In germline, CDR1 is SGHTA, CDR2 FQGNSA. The CDR3 is made up of 14 amino acids. V lost 1 base to trimming and J lost 3 bases; unmatched junction nucleotides: 2.

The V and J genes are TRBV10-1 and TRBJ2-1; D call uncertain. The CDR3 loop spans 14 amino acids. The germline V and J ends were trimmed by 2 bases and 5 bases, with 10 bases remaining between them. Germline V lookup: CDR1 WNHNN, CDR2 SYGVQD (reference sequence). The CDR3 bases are TGCGCCAGCAGTGAGGGAAGCGCGGACAATGAGCAGTTCTTC. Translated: CASSEGSADNEQFF.